A selection of T cell receptor beta chains follows, all from one sample in a study of blood T cells in healthy people across ages. TCRdb re-derived calls from the 5' RACE reads in MiXCR, one entry per CDR3 protein. The sample holds hundreds of thousands of distinct CDR3 sequences, roughly 32% seen once. The sample consisted of blood. These receptors all come from a woman older than 75 in good health. Both conserved end residues are part of each CDR3. D genes are given only for firm matches. Part of the rows lack a size; the others show once, few, many or a class for expanded clones.

- many TRBJ2-1 TRBV4-3 CASSQWGPGNEQFF TGCGCCAGCAGCCAGTGGGGGCCAGGGAATGAGCAGTTCTTC
- - TRBJ2-1 TRBV18 CASSRNYNERFF TGTGCCAGCTCACGGAATTACAATGAGCGGTTCTTC
- few TRBJ2-5 TRBV20-1 CSATPTRIETQYF TGCAGTGCTACCCCGACTAGAATCGAGACCCAGTACTTC
- many TRBJ2-6 TRBV6-5 CASRGDPTSGANVLTF TGTGCCAGCAGAGGTGACCCAACCTCTGGGGCCAACGTCCTGACTTTC
TRBD1 many TRBJ2-6 TRBV5-1 CASSGGTGHSGANVLTF TGCGCCAGCAGCGGCGGGACAGGGCATTCTGGGGCCAACGTCCTGACTTTC
- once TRBJ2-2 TRBV6-2/TRBV6-3 CASSAPGRYIGELFF TGTGCCAGCAGTGCCCCGGGACGGTACATCGGGGAGCTGTTTTTT
- - TRBJ2-7 TRBV29-1 CSVVPRDGSYEQYF TGCAGCGTTGTGCCGAGGGACGGCTCCTACGAGCAGTACTTC
TRBD2 - TRBJ2-1 TRBV14 CANSTSGGAYNEQFF TGTGCCAACAGCACTAGCGGGGGGGCTTACAATGAGCAGTTCTTC
- many TRBJ2-3 TRBV29-1 CSVEDPRNGGVTDTQYF TGCAGCGTTGAAGATCCGCGGAACGGTGGGGTGACAGATACGCAGTATTTT
TRBD1 many TRBJ2-7 TRBV6-1 CASSPLFGRGTGGTEQYF TGTGCCAGCAGCCCGCTGTTCGGCCGGGGGACAGGGGGTACTGAGCAGTACTTC
TRBD1 few TRBJ2-2 TRBV7-3 CASSLTGGQTGELFF TGTGCCAGCAGTTTGACAGGGGGGCAAACCGGGGAGCTGTTTTTT
TRBD1 few TRBJ2-2 TRBV5-1 CASSFGTGNTGELFF TGCGCCAGCAGCTTTGGGACAGGGAACACCGGGGAGCTGTTTTTT
TRBD1 - TRBJ2-3 TRBV20-1 CSPKQGTDTQYF TGCAGTCCGAAACAGGGGACAGATACGCAGTATTTT
- - TRBJ2-1 TRBV14 CASSQDLDGNYNEQFF TGTGCCAGCAGCCAAGATCTGGACGGAAACTACAATGAGCAGTTCTTC
- many TRBJ1-2 TRBV7-2 CASSLGRGMGSTF TGTGCCAGCAGCTTAGGACGGGGCATGGGATCCACCTTC
- - TRBJ2-4 TRBV20-1 CSAKTYGAKNIQYF TGCAGTGCTAAAACCTACGGGGCCAAAAACATTCAGTACTTC
- many TRBJ2-1 TRBV20-1 CSLRGPPYNEQFF TGCAGCTTGCGGGGGCCCCCCTACAATGAGCAGTTCTTC
TRBD2 many TRBJ2-1 TRBV24-1 CATSGGTSGAYNEQFF TGTGCCACCAGTGGAGGGACTAGCGGGGCCTACAATGAGCAGTTCTTC
TRBD2 many TRBJ2-3 TRBV20-1 CSARSGGPSTDTQYF TGCAGTGCTCGTAGCGGGGGGCCGTCCACAGATACGCAGTATTTT
- - TRBJ1-4 TRBV20-1 CSARDRVFSEKRFF TGCAGTGCTAGAGATCGGGTCTTTAGTGAAAAACGGTTTTTT
TRBD1 - TRBJ1-1 TRBV12-3/TRBV12-4 CASSFGTGFTEAFF TGTGCCAGCAGTTTCGGGACAGGGTTCACTGAAGCTTTCTTT
TRBD2 - TRBJ2-7 TRBV6-5 CASSQTSVQYF TGTGCCAGCAGTCAGACTAGCGTGCAGTACTTC
TRBD2 - TRBJ2-5 TRBV9 CASSELPAGGSETQYF TGTGCCAGCAGCGAACTACCGGCGGGGGGCTCAGAGACCCAGTACTTC
- - TRBJ1-4 TRBV15 CATSREGIGKKLFF TGTGCCACCAGCAGAGAAGGGATTGGGAAAAAACTGTTTTTT
- - TRBJ2-3 TRBV29-1 CSVGARQDTQYF TGCAGCGTTGGCGCAAGACAGGATACGCAGTATTTT
- many TRBJ2-5 TRBV6-2/TRBV6-3 CASSSGMAIQETQYF TGTGCCAGCAGTTCCGGAATGGCGATTCAAGAGACCCAGTACTTC
- many TRBJ1-1 TRBV12-3/TRBV12-4 CASSPRAGPNTEAFF TGTGCCAGCAGTCCAAGGGCAGGCCCGAACACTGAAGCTTTCTTT
TRBD2 many TRBJ2-3 TRBV7-2 CASSLGASGRTDTQYF TGTGCCAGCAGCCTTGGGGCTAGCGGGCGCACAGATACGCAGTATTTT
- many TRBJ1-2 TRBV20-1 CSAPPPGANYGYTF TGCAGTGCTCCCCCTCCAGGAGCCAACTATGGCTACACCTTC
- many TRBJ2-3 TRBV29-1 CSVVWGRSTDTQYF TGCAGCGTTGTCTGGGGGAGAAGCACAGATACGCAGTATTTT
- - TRBJ2-5 TRBV7-2 CASSQLGVQETQYF TGTGCCAGCAGCCAGCTGGGGGTCCAAGAGACCCAGTACTTC
- many TRBJ1-2 TRBV10-3 CATNSPNYGYTF TGTGCCACCAACAGTCCTAACTATGGCTACACCTTC
- - TRBJ1-2 TRBV7-3 CASSPSAGLYGYTF TGTGCCAGCAGCCCAAGCGCGGGACTCTATGGCTACACCTTC
TRBD2 many TRBJ2-3 TRBV6-2/TRBV6-3 CASSWSGGAAEGDTQYF TGTGCCAGCAGTTGGAGCGGGGGGGCCGCCGAGGGTGATACGCAGTATTTT
- many TRBJ2-1 TRBV27 CASRVGGYNEQFF TGTGCCAGCAGGGTGGGGGGTTACAATGAGCAGTTCTTC
- many TRBJ2-3 TRBV11-2 CASRGVGRRFTDTQYF TGTGCCAGCAGGGGCGTCGGGCGGCGATTCACAGATACGCAGTATTTT
- - TRBJ2-7 TRBV6-5 CASSRQNDYEQYF TGTGCCAGCAGCAGACAGAATGATTACGAGCAGTACTTC
- - TRBJ2-7 TRBV9 CASSVGNDEQYF TGTGCCAGCAGCGTAGGAAACGACGAGCAGTACTTC
TRBD2 many TRBJ2-3 TRBV20-1 CSGTSGGTDTQYF TGCAGTGGAACTAGCGGGGGCACAGATACGCAGTATTTT
- - TRBJ2-6 TRBV19 CASSIFRGLSGANVLTF TGTGCCAGTAGTATATTCAGGGGACTCTCTGGGGCCAACGTCCTGACTTTC
- - TRBJ2-1 TRBV5-1 CASSWDNYNEQFF TGCGCCAGCAGTTGGGATAATTACAATGAGCAGTTCTTC
- many TRBJ1-6 TRBV10-3 CAISEDSQNSPLHF TGTGCCATCAGTGAAGACAGCCAGAATTCACCCCTCCACTTT
- many TRBJ1-1 TRBV10-3 CAISESAGDTEAFF TGTGCCATCAGTGAGTCCGCGGGGGACACTGAAGCTTTCTTT
- - TRBJ2-4 TRBV7-9 CASSPGQGDSNIQYF TGTGCCAGCAGCCCGGGACAAGGAGATTCAAACATTCAGTACTTC
TRBD1 few TRBJ1-1 TRBV12-3/TRBV12-4 CASSLRTGHAEAFF TGTGCCAGCAGTCTGCGGACAGGGCACGCTGAAGCTTTCTTT
- - TRBJ2-5 TRBV7-2 CASSLEFTASREAQYF TGTGCCAGCAGCTTAGAGTTCACGGCGTCAAGGGAGGCCCAGTACTTC
TRBD2 - TRBJ2-7 TRBV30 CAGGSGVGEQYF TGTGCCGGGGGTAGCGGGGTTGGCGAGCAGTACTTC
TRBD2 - TRBJ2-3 TRBV4-1 CASSPTSGERNTQYF TGCGCCAGCAGCCCGACTAGCGGGGAGAGAAATACGCAGTATTTT
TRBD1 - TRBJ1-5 TRBV12-3/TRBV12-4 CASSSTGEPQHF TGTGCCAGCAGTTCGACAGGGGAGCCCCAGCATTTT
- many TRBJ2-5 TRBV3-1 CASSQDGGQETQYF TGTGCCAGCAGCCAAGACGGGGGACAAGAGACCCAGTACTTC
- - TRBJ2-3 TRBV12-3/TRBV12-4 CASSTHLGAPDTQYF TGTGCCAGCAGTACCCATCTCGGGGCCCCAGATACGCAGTATTTT
TRBD2 - TRBJ2-1 TRBV20-1 CSARSVLAGENEQFF TGCAGTGCTAGATCAGTTCTAGCGGGAGAGAATGAGCAGTTCTTC
- - TRBJ2-1 TRBV7-6 CASESGAYNEQFF TGTGCCAGCGAAAGTGGCGCCTACAATGAGCAGTTCTTC
- few TRBJ1-1 TRBV20-1 CSASNRGGTEAFF TGCAGTGCTAGCAACCGAGGGGGCACTGAAGCTTTCTTT
TRBD1 - TRBJ2-7 TRBV20-1 CSARAGQGTNEQYF TGCAGTGCTAGAGCGGGACAGGGGACGAACGAGCAGTACTTC